Each of the 8 T cell receptor beta chains below was sequenced from the same sample in a study of shared clonotypes between healthy human individuals (dated by TCRdb to about 2020). Library preparation was by the immunoSEQ multiplex PCR assay. TCRdb mirrors the immuneACCESS table, restricted to in-frame sequences. Some clones are absent from its copies; in checked studies, under half trace to an unresolved V gene, and the reason for the others is unknown. The sample includes over a million clones, with 75% to 85% observed a single time. The ten top clones hold under 0.65% of the sample. Sample: memory CD4+ T cells from PBMCs. What the cell subset or site label conveys for this sample: CD45RA-negative fraction. The receptors were sampled from a man between 18 and 29 years old in good health. Some clones in this sample may be carry-over from other donors' samples.

This chain joins TRBV28 and TRBJ2-1; 7 positions agree with TRBD1. The germline V gene encodes CDR1 MDHEN and CDR2 SYDVKM. Unmatched junction bases numbered 13, after V lost 6 bases and J lost 2 bases. This CDR3 comprises 17 residues. Here the CDR3 DNA reads TGTGCCAGCAGCCCCAAGGTAGGGGGCACCCCCTACAATGAGCAGTTCTTC. Its translation is CASSPKVGGTPYNEQFF.

The genes are TRBV19 and TRBJ1-2; TRBD1 agrees at 9 bases. Germline lookup yields CDR1 LNHDA and CDR2 SQIVND (reference sequence). This CDR3 is 16 amino acids long. With 2 bases clipped from V and 3 bases from J, the junction kept 7 bases outside the gene matches. CDR3 coding DNA: TGTGCCAGTAGTATAAAACCGGGACAGGGTTACTATGGCTACACCTTC. Translated: CASSIKPGQGYYGYTF.

This clone was seen a handful of times. The chain recombines TRBV28 with TRBJ2-7, with D possibly TRBD1 on 6 matching bases. Germline CDR1 and CDR2: MDHEN and SYDVKM. Deletions cut 7 bases from V and 1 base from J, with 14 bases between. This CDR3 spans 14 amino acids. This CDR3 reads CASNGFRGSYEQYF. The DNA of the CDR3 is TGTGCCAGCAACGGGTTCAGGGGTTCCTACGAGCAGTACTTC.

The chain recombines TRBV4-2 with TRBJ2-7; D ambiguous. V lost 0 bases and J 2 bases, leaving 14 bases between the germline ends. Germline CDR1 is LGHNA and CDR2 is YNFKEQ. The CDR3 contains 16 residues. The CDR3 loop is CASSQEPPRRPYEQYF. CDR3 in DNA: TGTGCCAGCAGCCAAGAGCCCCCCCGCAGACCCTACGAGCAGTACTTC.

The gene calls are TRBV18 and TRBJ2-5, with 12 bases lining up with TRBD2. The V gene end was trimmed by 4 bases and the J gene end by 3 bases; junction bases not matched to a gene: 3. CDR1 is KGHSH and CDR2 is LQKENI in the germline V gene. The CDR3 runs 15 residues. The CDR3, as DNA: TGTGCCAGCTCACTTGGACTAGCGGGAAAAGAGACCCAGTACTTC. Translated, it gives CASSLGLAGKETQYF.

CDR3 DNA: TGTGCCAGCAGCTTAGATGGACAGGATAATGAAAAACTGTTTTTT. It codes for CASSLDGQDNEKLFF. V gene TRBV7-8 combines with J gene TRBJ1-4, with 7 bases matching TRBD1. CDR1 is SGHVS, CDR2 FQNEAQ, per germline. The CDR3 is 15 residues long. With V trimmed by 1 base and J by 4 bases, 3 bases remained unmatched.

This clone was seen just once. The chain is built from TRBV5-1 and TRBJ2-7; tentatively, D is TRBD1 (6 bases). The germline V gene encodes CDR1 SGHRS and CDR2 YFSETQ. V shed 5 bases and J shed 1 base, with 10 bases lying between them. The CDR3 has 13 amino acids. CDR3 nucleotide sequence: TGCGCCAGCAGTCAGGGGCGGTCCTACGAGCAGTACTTC. Amino acid sequence: CASSQGRSYEQYF. Based on the CDR3 plus reference TRBV5-1 and TRBJ2-7, the full variable domain is KAGVTQTPRYLIKTRGQQVTLSCSPISGHRSVSWYQQTPGQGLQFLFEYFSETQRNKGNFPGRFSGRQFSNSRSEMNVSTLELGDSALYLCASSQGRSYEQYFGPGTRLTVT.

This clone appeared a few times. CDR3 in DNA: TGCGCCAGCAGCTTGGGCGCGGGAGGCGATTCACCCCTCCACTTT. Protein product: CASSLGAGGDSPLHF. V usage is TRBV5-1 and J usage is TRBJ1-6; D not certain. Germline CDR1 SGHRS, CDR2 YFSETQ. With 0 bases removed from V and 8 bases from J, the gap between germline ends came to 12 bases. CDR3 length equals 15 residues.